This TCR beta chain was documented in a study of blood T cells in healthy people across ages. A second PCR, run for about 7 to 11 cycles, used a sample-barcoded 5' primer plus a J-beta primer mix. Each cDNA molecule, via a template-switch adaptor with 12 random nucleotides, was tagged. One entry per CDR3 protein results from TCRdb running MiXCR on the 5' RACE reads. Among approximately 730,000 distinct CDR3 sequences listed, 40% to 45% were seen once. Germline V gives CDR1 SEHNR, CDR2 FQNEAQ (reference sequence). Trimming took 2 bases from V and 4 from J; bases not matched to a gene: 10. CDR3 length: 17 amino acids.

Sequencing was carried out using blood. The chain uses TRBV7-9 and TRBJ2-3, with TRBD2 identical over 9 bases. The source is an older woman in good health. CDR3 amino acids: CASSLSSAGGPPDTQYF. DNA for the CDR3: TGTGCCAGCAGCTTAAGTTCTGCGGGGGGGCCCCCAGATACGCAGTATTTT. The variable domain in full, completed from reference TRBV7-9 and TRBJ2-3, reads DTGVSQNPRHKITKRGQNVTFRCDPISEHNRLYWYRQTLGQGPEFLTYFQNEAQLEKSRLLSDRFSAERPKGSFSTLEIQRTEQGDSAMYLCASSLSSAGGPPDTQYFGPGTRLTVL.